The TCR beta chain under discussion was sequenced for a study of CD8+CD57+ T cells in acquired aplastic anemia. Study in general: DNA from sorted CD4+ and CD8+ cells averaged approximately 3.5 ug. Study conclusions and caveats: Patients and controls were found to share roughly 31 CD8+ CDR3 sequences.

Comment on this clonotype: What it binds is unknown.

Investigators profiled TCR beta VDJ and CDR3 from genomic DNA template. TCRdb reprocessed the reads with MiXCR, giving one entry per CDR3 protein. Here the sample spans under 350,000 distinct CDR3 sequences, 56% being singletons. Individuals selected for sequencing had exhibited CD8+CD57+ cell expansion on flow cytometry. Every patient presented with severe acquired aplastic anemia. Input material: sorted CD4+, CD8+, or CD8+CD57+ T cells (not recorded which) from PBMCs. The origin of this receptor is a human donor with aplastic anemia.

The CDR3 spells CASSLSWGLGNEQFF. In DNA form, the CDR3 reads TGTGCCAGCAGCTTATCCTGGGGGTTGGGTAATGAGCAGTTCTTC. This sequence joins TRBV7-9 and TRBJ2-1; D could derive from TRBD1 or TRBD2 (5 bases each). Per germline, CDR1 SEHNR and CDR2 FQNEAQ (reference sequence). This CDR3 contains 15 residues. The ends were cut back, 2 bases at V and 7 bases at J, with 15 bases in the middle. Filled out from reference TRBV7-9 and TRBJ2-1, the complete variable domain reads DTGVSQNPRHKITKRGQNVTFRCDPISEHNRLYWYRQTLGQGPEFLTYFQNEAQLEKSRLLSDRFSAERPKGSFSTLEIQRTEQGDSAMYLCASSLSWGLGNEQFFGPGTRLTVL.